The T cell receptor beta chain under discussion was sequenced for a study of CD8 T cells in Susac syndrome. The length of the CDR3 is 14 residues. Germline V gene sequence: CDR1 LGHDT, CDR2 YNNKEL (reference sequence). Trimming shortened V by 3 bases and J by 7 bases, and 13 bases separated the two germline ends. In contrast to the negatively isolated CD8+ and CD4+ T cells, TEMRA cells were FACS-enriched. RNA, at about 0.45 to 1 ug, was reverse transcribed with random hexamers. TCR beta CDR3 was amplified by immunoSEQ multiplex PCR. This amplification extended across 54 Vbeta and 13 Jbeta segments. TCRdb processed the immunoSEQ multiplex PCR reads anew with MiXCR; each CDR3 protein has one entry. This sample yields 100,000 or so distinct CDR3 sequences, of which approximately 90% are seen a single time; around 0.12% belongs to the top ten.

The TCR comes from a human donor in good health. Sequenced sample: CD8+ T cells from PBMCs. The chain links TRBV3-1 to TRBJ2-1; tentative D call: TRBD2 (6 bases). In DNA, the CDR3 is TGTGCCAGCAGCCACGCGGGGTGGGTAAATGAGCAGTTCTTC. It is translated as CASSHAGWVNEQFF.